This is a list of T cell receptor beta chains from one sample in a study of identical twins. TCRdb called the 5' RACE reads again in MiXCR, with one record for every CDR3 protein. The sample records 210,000 or so distinct CDR3 sequences, about 7.5% being singletons. This sample also appeared in a second study, on yellow fever vaccine responses in identical twins.

The sequencing sample was made of memory (CD45RO+) T cells sorted from blood. The receptor set was obtained from a woman between 18 and 29 years old in good health. CDR3s include the opening cysteine and the closing phenylalanine or tryptophan. Fields, in order: V gene, J gene, D gene, clone size, CDR3 DNA, CDR3 protein. D genes are given only for firm matches. The size field is filled for only some rows; it gives once, few, many or a size class.

TRBV2	TRBJ2-2	TRBD1	few	TGTGCCAGCATAAGGACAGGGGGGAACACCGGGGAGCTGTTTTTT	CASIRTGGNTGELFF
TRBV28	TRBJ1-1	NA	many	TGTGCCAGCAGTTTACCCCCGGGTGAAGCTTTCTTT	CASSLPPGEAFF
TRBV7-9	TRBJ2-2	NA	many	TGTGCCAGCAGCTGGGCTTTGACCGGGGAGCTGTTTTTT	CASSWALTGELFF
TRBV9	TRBJ2-1	TRBD1	few	TGTGCCAGCAGCTCTCTCGGACAGGGTAACAATGAGCAGTTCTTC	CASSSLGQGNNEQFF
TRBV11-2	TRBJ2-3	NA	many	TGTGCCAGCAGCTTAGCGGTGCTAGATACGCAGTATTTT	CASSLAVLDTQYF
TRBV7-6	TRBJ2-7	TRBD2	NA	TGTGCCAGCAGCTTAGCCTCGGGAGGGGTCGAGCAGTACTTC	CASSLASGGVEQYF
TRBV15	TRBJ2-6	NA	few	TGTGCCACCAGCAGAGAAACTGGGGCCAACGTCCTGACTTTC	CATSRETGANVLTF
TRBV5-1	TRBJ1-1	TRBD1	many	TGCGCCAGCAGCTTGGCTTTAAGGGGGCGGGGGACTGAAGCTTTCTTT	CASSLALRGRGTEAFF
TRBV18	TRBJ1-1	NA	few	TGTGCCAGCTCACTGAACAGGGAGATGAACACTGAAGCTTTCTTT	CASSLNREMNTEAFF
TRBV4-1	TRBJ2-7	TRBD2	NA	TGCGCCAGCAGCCAAGGGCCAGCGGGAGCCTACGAGCAGTACTTC	CASSQGPAGAYEQYF
TRBV20-1	TRBJ1-2	NA	many	TGCAGTGCTAGAGGACTAGGACAGCCTTATGGCTACACCTTC	CSARGLGQPYGYTF
TRBV10-3	TRBJ2-7	TRBD1	many	TGTGCCATCACTCCCGACAGGGCCCGAGAGCAGTACTTC	CAITPDRAREQYF
TRBV29-1	TRBJ2-1	TRBD2	many	TGCAGCGACCCCACCCTTAGCGGGGATACCTACAATGAGCAGTTCTTC	CSDPTLSGDTYNEQFF
TRBV5-1	TRBJ1-1	NA	few	TGCGCCAGCAGCTCGACGACGGGTCCGTTGACTGAAGCTTTCTTT	CASSSTTGPLTEAFF
TRBV20-1	TRBJ2-3	TRBD1	few	TGCAGCGGTTCCGGGACAGTCCAGTATTTT	CSGSGTVQYF
TRBV6-2/TRBV6-3	TRBJ1-1	NA	many	TGTGCCAGCAGTTGGTCCCCGAACACTGAAGCTTTCTTT	CASSWSPNTEAFF
TRBV9	TRBJ2-7	NA	few	TGTGCCAGCAGCGTAGATCCAGACCCCTACGAGCAGTACTTC	CASSVDPDPYEQYF
TRBV5-1	TRBJ2-5	TRBD1	many	TGCGCCAGCAGCCGGACAGGGGGTGGAGAGACCCAGTACTTC	CASSRTGGGETQYF
TRBV20-1	TRBJ2-4	NA	few	TGCAGTGCAGGCCGTGGACGGTCGCTAGCCAAAAACATTCAGTACTTC	CSAGRGRSLAKNIQYF
TRBV20-1	TRBJ2-5	NA	NA	TGCAGTGCACAAGACACTTGGCTTCTCGAGACCCAGTACTTC	CSAQDTWLLETQYF
TRBV4-3	TRBJ2-3	TRBD2	few	TGCGCCAGCAGCCAACCCCCACTAACTAGCGGGAGGGCAGATACGCAGTATTTT	CASSQPPLTSGRADTQYF
TRBV5-1	TRBJ2-2	NA	few	TGCGCCAGCAGTTCGATGACAGGCTCCCACACCGGGGAGCTGTTTTTT	CASSSMTGSHTGELFF
TRBV7-2	TRBJ2-7	NA	many	TGTGCCAGCAGCTTAGTAGGCGGGGGCCAAACATACGAGCAGTACTTC	CASSLVGGGQTYEQYF
TRBV5-4	TRBJ1-5	NA	many	TGTGCCAGCAGCTCGGATAGCAATCAGCCCCAGCATTTT	CASSSDSNQPQHF
TRBV6-2/TRBV6-3	TRBJ2-3	NA	NA	TGTGCCAGCAAACGCCGGGGTAGCACAGATACGCAGTATTTT	CASKRRGSTDTQYF
TRBV20-1	TRBJ2-3	TRBD2	few	TGCAGTGGGACTAGCGGGACGTCAGATACGCAGTATTTT	CSGTSGTSDTQYF
TRBV7-8	TRBJ2-7	TRBD2	NA	TGTGCCAGCACTCTCCCCGGGAGGTCCTACGAGCAGTACTTC	CASTLPGRSYEQYF
TRBV20-1	TRBJ2-3	NA	NA	TGCAGTGCTAGAGATAGCCGACGGGCACATAGCACAGATACGCAGTATTTT	CSARDSRRAHSTDTQYF
TRBV6-6	TRBJ2-1	NA	NA	TGTGCCAGCGGGGGACTTTTCAATGAGCAGTTCTTC	CASGGLFNEQFF
TRBV5-1	TRBJ2-1	TRBD2	NA	TGCGCCAGCAACCCGACTAGCGGGAGGGGCAATGAGCAGTTCTTC	CASNPTSGRGNEQFF
TRBV20-1	TRBJ2-7	TRBD2	few	TGCAGTGCTAGAGACCGTATAGCGGGGTACAACGAGCAGTACTTC	CSARDRIAGYNEQYF
TRBV28	TRBJ1-5	NA	few	TGTGCCAGCTTTGGGGGGAATCAGCCCCAGCATTTT	CASFGGNQPQHF
TRBV28	TRBJ2-7	TRBD1	many	TGTGCCAGCAGTTTGGCCGGGACAGGGAGTCGGGAGCAGTACTTC	CASSLAGTGSREQYF